The clone carrying this T cell receptor beta chain occurred a few times. This specimen comes from a study of T cells in Graves' hyperthyroidism and ophthalmopathy. TCR beta CDR3 regions were amplified from RNA transcripts. Primed by the HTBI set, a first-round RT-PCR was run on the TCR CDR3. TCRdb redid the calling of the multiplex PCR reads with MiXCR, one entry per CDR3 protein. The sample consists of 660,000 or so distinct CDR3 sequences, less than 25% of them appearing once. After removal of 4 bases from V and 11 bases from J, the junction contained 2 bases not matched to a gene. The CDR3 has 11 residues. CDR1 and CDR2 (germline): SGHRS, YFSETQ.

This chain connects TRBV5-1 to TRBJ2-1; 8 nucleotides agree with TRBD2. The sequencing input was blood. The source is a man aged 25-45 years with Graves' ophthalmopathy. The CDR3 nucleotides read TGCGCCAGCAGCGTTAGCGGGAAGCAGTTCTTC. It codes for CASSVSGKQFF.